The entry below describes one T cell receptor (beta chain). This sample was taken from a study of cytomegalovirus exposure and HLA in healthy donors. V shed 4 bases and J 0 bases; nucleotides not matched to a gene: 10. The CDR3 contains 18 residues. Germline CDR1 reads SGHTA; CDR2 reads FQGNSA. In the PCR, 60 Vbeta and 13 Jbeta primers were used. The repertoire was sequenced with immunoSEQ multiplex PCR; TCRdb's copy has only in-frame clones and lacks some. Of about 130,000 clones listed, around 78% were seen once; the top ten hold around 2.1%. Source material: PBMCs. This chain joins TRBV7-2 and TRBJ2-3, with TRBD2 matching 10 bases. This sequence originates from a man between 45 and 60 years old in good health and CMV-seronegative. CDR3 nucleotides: TGTGCCAGCAGCTCTTATGTCTTAGCGGGGGGAAGCACAGATACGCAGTATTTT. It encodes CASSSYVLAGGSTDTQYF.